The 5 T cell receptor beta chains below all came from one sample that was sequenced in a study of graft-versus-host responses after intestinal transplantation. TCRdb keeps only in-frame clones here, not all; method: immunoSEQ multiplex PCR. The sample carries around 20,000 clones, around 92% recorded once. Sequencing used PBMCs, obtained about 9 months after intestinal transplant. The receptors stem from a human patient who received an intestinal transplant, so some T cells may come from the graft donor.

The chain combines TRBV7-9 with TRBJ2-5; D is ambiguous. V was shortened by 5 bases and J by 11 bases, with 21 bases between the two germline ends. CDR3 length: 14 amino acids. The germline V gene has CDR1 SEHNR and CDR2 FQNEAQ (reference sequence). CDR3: CASSPNAARVPQYF. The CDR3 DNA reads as TGTGCCAGCAGCCCTAATGCGGCCCGTGTACCTCAGTACTTC.

Here the CDR3 DNA reads TGCGCCAGCAGCCTGGGGACTAGCGGGCCCTACAATGAGCAGTTCTTC. Its translation: CASSLGTSGPYNEQFF. The rearrangement links TRBV5-1 to TRBJ2-1, with TRBD2 matching over 12 bases. Germline V gene sequence: CDR1 SGHRS, CDR2 YFSETQ. The CDR3 runs to 16 residues. The V segment lost 4 bases and the J segment 2 bases; nucleotides outside the gene matches: 4.

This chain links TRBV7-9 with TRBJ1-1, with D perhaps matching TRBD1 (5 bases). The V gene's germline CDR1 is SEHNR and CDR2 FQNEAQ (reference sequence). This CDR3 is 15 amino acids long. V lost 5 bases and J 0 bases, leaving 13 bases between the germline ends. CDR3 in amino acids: CASSRHDRMNTEAFF. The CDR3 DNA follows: TGTGCCAGCAGCCGACACGACAGAATGAACACTGAAGCTTTCTTT.

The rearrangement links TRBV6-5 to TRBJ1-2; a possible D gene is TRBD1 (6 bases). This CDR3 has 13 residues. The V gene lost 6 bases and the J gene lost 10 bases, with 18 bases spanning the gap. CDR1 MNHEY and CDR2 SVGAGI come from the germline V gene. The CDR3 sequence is CASSPGALHSYTF. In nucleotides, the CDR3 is TGTGCCAGCAGCCCAGGGGCCCTACACTCCTACACCTTC.

Here the CDR3 reads CASSFRVGYEQYF. CDR3 in DNA: TGTGCCAGCAGTTTCAGGGTTGGATACGAGCAGTACTTC. The J gene is TRBJ2-7, the V gene TRBV27; a weak D match, TRBD1 (5 bases). CDR3 size: 13 residues. Germline values: CDR1 MNHEY, CDR2 SMNVEV (reference sequence). The V and J ends lost 3 bases and 4 bases respectively, with 10 bases between them.